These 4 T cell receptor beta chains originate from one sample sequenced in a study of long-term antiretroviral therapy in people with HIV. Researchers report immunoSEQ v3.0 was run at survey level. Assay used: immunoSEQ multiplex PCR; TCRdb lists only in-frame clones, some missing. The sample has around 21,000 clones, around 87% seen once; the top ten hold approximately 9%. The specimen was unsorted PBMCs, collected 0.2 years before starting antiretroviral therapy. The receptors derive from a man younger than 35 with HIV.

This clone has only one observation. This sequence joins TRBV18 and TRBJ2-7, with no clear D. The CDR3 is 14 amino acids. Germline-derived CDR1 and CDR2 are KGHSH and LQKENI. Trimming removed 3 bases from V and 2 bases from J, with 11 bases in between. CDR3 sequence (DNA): TGTGCCAGCTCACCTTCCGGCAGAGCCTACGAGCAGTACTTC. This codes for CASSPSGRAYEQYF.

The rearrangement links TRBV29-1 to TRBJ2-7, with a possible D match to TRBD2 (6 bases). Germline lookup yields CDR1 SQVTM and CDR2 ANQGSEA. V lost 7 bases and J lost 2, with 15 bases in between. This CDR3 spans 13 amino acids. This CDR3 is CSAAGLAPYEQYF. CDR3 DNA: TGCAGCGCCGCGGGACTTGCTCCCTACGAGCAGTACTTC.

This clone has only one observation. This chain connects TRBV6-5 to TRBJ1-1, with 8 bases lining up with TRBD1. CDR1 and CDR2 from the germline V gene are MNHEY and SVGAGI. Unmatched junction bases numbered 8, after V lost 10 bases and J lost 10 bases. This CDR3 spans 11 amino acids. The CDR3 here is CANSQGAGAFF. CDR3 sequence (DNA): TGTGCCAACAGCCAGGGGGCGGGAGCTTTCTTT.

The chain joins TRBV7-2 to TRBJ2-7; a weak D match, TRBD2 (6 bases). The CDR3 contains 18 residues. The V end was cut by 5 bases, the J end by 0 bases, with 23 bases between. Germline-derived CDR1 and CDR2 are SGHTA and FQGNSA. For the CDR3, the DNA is TGTGCCAGCAGCCTAGGAGACTCGGGACTTTATTTCTCCTACGAGCAGTACTTC. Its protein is CASSLGDSGLYFSYEQYF.